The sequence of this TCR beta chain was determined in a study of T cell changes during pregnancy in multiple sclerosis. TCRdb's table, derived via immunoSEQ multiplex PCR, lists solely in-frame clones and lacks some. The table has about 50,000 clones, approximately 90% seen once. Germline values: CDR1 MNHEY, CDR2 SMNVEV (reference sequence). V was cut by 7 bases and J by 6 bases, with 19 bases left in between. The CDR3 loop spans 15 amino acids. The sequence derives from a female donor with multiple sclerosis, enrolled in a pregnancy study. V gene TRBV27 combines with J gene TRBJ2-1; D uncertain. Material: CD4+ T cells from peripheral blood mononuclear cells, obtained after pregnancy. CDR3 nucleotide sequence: TGTGCCAGCATCCCCAAGCCTAGAACGGTCAATGAGCAGTTCTTC. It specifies CASIPKPRTVNEQFF.